This entry concerns a single TCR beta chain. Its specificity is unknown. Profiled with immunoSEQ multiplex PCR; TCRdb holds only in-frame clones, not every one. The table lists 6,300 or so clones, roughly 91% of them singletons. This record belongs to a study of blood T cell dynamics during melanoma immunotherapy. On the study more broadly: Standard first-line treatment here was pembrolizumab or nivolumab plus ipilimumab in metastatic melanoma.

V dropped 5 bases and J dropped 1; count of bases not matched to a gene: 2. The CDR3 has 15 residues. The V gene's germline CDR1 is SGHTA and CDR2 FQGNSA. General observations from the study: cfDNA rearrangement score rose from T0 to W3 with disease control.

Time point specified: pre-treatment baseline. Disease control meant complete response, partial response or stable disease at 12 weeks. This chain connects TRBV7-2 to TRBJ2-1; 10 nucleotides agree with TRBD1. The sequence derives from a human donor with melanoma. The sample in question was cell-free DNA from blood, obtained from a patient treated with checkpoint blockade. CDR3 loop: CASSRDRGSYNEQFF. The CDR3 DNA sequence: TGTGCCAGCAGCCGGGACAGGGGTTCCTACAATGAGCAGTTCTTC.